These T cell receptor beta chains were read from a single sample in a study of a mutant IDH1 vaccine in newly diagnosed glioma. Their antigen targets remain unknown. Measured with immunoSEQ multiplex PCR; TCRdb has only the in-frame clones, and not every one. The data contain 45,000 to 65,000 clones, about 81% of them seen just once; the ten biggest clones take up approximately 8.1%. The sequenced sample was PBMCs, obtained from a glioma patient whose treatment included an IDH1 peptide vaccine. These receptors all stem from a middle-aged woman with glioma. Some clones in this sample may be carry-over from other donors' samples. The CDR3 runs from the conserved cysteine through the conserved F or W. The D gene is left open where the match is weak. Not all rows give a size; the values are once, few, many and, for expanded clones, a class.

CASSFGSGNQPQHF,TGCGCCAGCAGCTTTGGTTCAGGCAATCAGCCCCAGCATTTT,TRBV5-1,TRBJ1-5,.,.
CASSLDEDDTEAFF,TGTGCCAGCTCCCTGGACGAGGACGACACTGAAGCTTTCTTT,TRBV18,TRBJ1-1,.,.
CASSPRDRVAEQYF,TGTGCCAGCTCACCCCGGGACAGGGTTGCCGAGCAGTACTTC,TRBV18,TRBJ2-7,TRBD1,.
CASSQGDARTQYF,TGTGCCAGCAGCCAAGGGGACGCTAGGACCCAGTACTTC,TRBV14,TRBJ2-5,.,.
CASRWQGYQPQHF,TGTGCCAGCAGGTGGCAGGGTTATCAGCCCCAGCATTTT,TRBV5-8,TRBJ1-5,.,.
CASTNAGIFHEQYF,TGTGCCAGCACCAATGCAGGGATCTTCCACGAGCAGTACTTC,TRBV27,TRBJ2-7,.,.
CATLDLTGVTLNYGYTF,TGTGCCACCTTGGACCTGACAGGGGTTACATTGAACTATGGCTACACCTTC,TRBV10-3,TRBJ1-2,TRBD1,.
CASSLGTGGPYEQYF,TGTGCCAGCAGTTTAGGGACAGGGGGTCCCTACGAGCAGTACTTC,TRBV27,TRBJ2-7,TRBD1,few
CASSLTRAGADTQYF,TGTGCCAGCAGTCTGACTCGGGCCGGGGCAGATACGCAGTATTTT,TRBV6-5,TRBJ2-3,.,once
CASRPGFSGANVLTF,TGTGCCAGCAGACCGGGTTTCTCTGGGGCCAACGTCCTGACTTTC,TRBV6-5,TRBJ2-6,.,.
CASSFGSQNTEAFF,TGCGCCAGCAGCTTCGGTTCTCAGAACACTGAAGCTTTCTTT,TRBV5-1,TRBJ1-1,.,.
CASGLWSSYNEQFF,TGTGCCTCCGGACTGTGGAGCTCCTACAATGAGCAGTTCTTC,TRBV25-1,TRBJ2-1,.,.
CASSPTAGAGLNTEAFF,TGTGCCAGCAGCCCAACTGCAGGTGCAGGGCTGAACACTGAAGCTTTCTTT,TRBV4-2,TRBJ1-1,.,.
CASSFNPSTDTQYF,TGTGCCAGCAGCTTTAATCCTAGCACAGATACGCAGTATTTT,TRBV7-6,TRBJ2-3,.,.
CASSVASGPNQPQHF,TGTGCCAGCAGCGTAGCTTCAGGTCCGAATCAGCCCCAGCATTTT,TRBV9,TRBJ1-5,.,.
CASSDHGGPYTEAFF,TGTGCCAGCAGTGATCACGGTGGCCCATACACTGAAGCTTTCTTT,TRBV25-1,TRBJ1-1,.,few
CASSLESRAYEQYF,TGCGCCAGCAGCTTGGAGTCCAGAGCCTACGAGCAGTACTTC,TRBV5-1,TRBJ2-7,.,.
CASSLGPLAGSTDTQYF,TGCGCCAGCAGCTTGGGCCCGCTAGCGGGAAGCACAGATACGCAGTATTTT,TRBV5-1,TRBJ2-3,TRBD2,.
CASSSNTVGQGGKQYF,TGCGCCAGCAGCTCAAATACTGTCGGACAGGGTGGGAAGCAGTACTTC,TRBV5-1,TRBJ2-7,TRBD1,.
CASSFDRGYGYTF,TGTGCCAGCAGCTTCGACAGGGGCTATGGCTACACCTTC,TRBV11-2,TRBJ1-2,TRBD1,.
CASSLVGNTGELFF,TGTGCCAGCAGCTTAGTCGGGAACACCGGGGAGCTGTTTTTT,TRBV7-9,TRBJ2-2,.,.
CASSLGPPLNTQYF,TGTGCCAGCAGTCTCGGGCCGCCTCTCAACACGCAGTATTTT,TRBV7-8,TRBJ2-3,.,.
CASSPGGDREKAFF,TGCGCCAGCAGCCCGGGGGGGGATCGAGAGAAAGCTTTCTTT,TRBV5-1,TRBJ1-1,.,.
CASSYGESTDTQYF,TGTGCCAGCAGTTACGGGGAGAGCACAGATACGCAGTATTTT,TRBV6-5,TRBJ2-3,.,.
CASRWIAAKAGELFF,TGTGCCAGCAGATGGATAGCCGCAAAGGCCGGGGAGCTGTTTTTT,TRBV27,TRBJ2-2,.,.
CASSSATGYGYTF,TGTGCCAGCAGTTCTGCGACAGGCTATGGCTACACCTTC,TRBV6-5,TRBJ1-2,.,.
CASSYLMGSQETQYF,TGTGCCAGCAGTTACCTGATGGGCAGCCAAGAGACCCAGTACTTC,TRBV6-5,TRBJ2-5,.,once
CASNGLSGNTIYF,TGTGCCAGTAACGGCCTCTCTGGAAACACCATATATTTT,TRBV19,TRBJ1-3,.,once
CASSVATGEEGSYGYTF,TGTGCCAGCAGCGTAGCTACGGGAGAAGAGGGAAGCTATGGCTACACCTTC,TRBV9,TRBJ1-2,.,few
CASSEGRGGPSSYEQYF,TGTGCCAGCAGCGAGGGGAGGGGAGGGCCGAGCTCCTACGAGCAGTACTTC,TRBV9,TRBJ2-7,TRBD2,few
CASSLVAGGTDTQYF,TGCGCCAGCAGCTTGGTGGCGGGTGGCACAGATACGCAGTATTTT,TRBV5-1,TRBJ2-3,.,.
CASSAGQGQFF,TGTGCCAGCAGCGCGGGACAGGGGCAGTTCTTC,TRBV9,TRBJ2-1,TRBD1,once
CASSQGGQTSYEQYF,TGCGCCAGCAGCCAAGGAGGACAGACCTCCTACGAGCAGTACTTC,TRBV4-1,TRBJ2-7,.,.